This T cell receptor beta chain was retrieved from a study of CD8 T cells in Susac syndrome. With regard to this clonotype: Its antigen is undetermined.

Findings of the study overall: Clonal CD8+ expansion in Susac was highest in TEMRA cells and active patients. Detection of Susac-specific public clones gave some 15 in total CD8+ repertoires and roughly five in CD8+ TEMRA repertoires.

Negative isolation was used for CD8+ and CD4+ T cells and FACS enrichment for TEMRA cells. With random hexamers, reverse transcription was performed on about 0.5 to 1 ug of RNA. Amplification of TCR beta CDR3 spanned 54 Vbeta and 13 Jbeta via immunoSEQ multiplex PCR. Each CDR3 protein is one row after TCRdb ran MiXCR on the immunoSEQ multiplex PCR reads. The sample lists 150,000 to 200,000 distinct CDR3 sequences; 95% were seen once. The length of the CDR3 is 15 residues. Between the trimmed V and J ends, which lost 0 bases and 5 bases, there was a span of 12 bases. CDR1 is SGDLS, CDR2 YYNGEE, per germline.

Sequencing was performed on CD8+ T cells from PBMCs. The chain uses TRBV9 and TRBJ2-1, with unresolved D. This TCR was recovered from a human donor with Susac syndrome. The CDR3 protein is CASSVGSRIDNEQFF. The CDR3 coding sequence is TGTGCCAGCAGCGTAGGGTCGCGAATCGACAATGAGCAGTTCTTC.